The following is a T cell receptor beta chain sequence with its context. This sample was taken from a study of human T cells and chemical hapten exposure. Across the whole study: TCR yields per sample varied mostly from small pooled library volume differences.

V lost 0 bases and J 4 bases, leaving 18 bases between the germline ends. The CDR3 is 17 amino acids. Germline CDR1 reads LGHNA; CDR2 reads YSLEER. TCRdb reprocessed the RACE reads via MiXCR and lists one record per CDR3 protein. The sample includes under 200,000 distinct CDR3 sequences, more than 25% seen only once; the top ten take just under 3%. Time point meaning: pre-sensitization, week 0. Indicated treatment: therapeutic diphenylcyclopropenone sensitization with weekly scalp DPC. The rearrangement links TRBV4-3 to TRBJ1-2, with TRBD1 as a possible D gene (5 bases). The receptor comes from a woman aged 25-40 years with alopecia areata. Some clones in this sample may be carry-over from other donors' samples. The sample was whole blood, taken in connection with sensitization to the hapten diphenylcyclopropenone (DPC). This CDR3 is CASSQDGTGPTGYGYTF. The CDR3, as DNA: TGCGCCAGCAGCCAAGATGGTACTGGCCCAACAGGCTATGGCTACACCTTC.